The entry below gives a single T cell receptor (beta chain) sequence along with its context. The sample is drawn from a study of blood T cell repertoires in COVID-19. TCRdb's copy holds only in-frame clones and misses some; the assay was immunoSEQ multiplex PCR. The sample has about 140,000 clones, over 80% seen once; the top ten hold roughly 37%. V shed 0 bases, J shed 0 bases, and the junction held 2 bases outside the gene matches. The CDR3 length is 17 residues. CDR1 is MGHDK, CDR2 SYGVNS, per germline. The receptor's source is a man between 50 and 59 years old who had recovered from COVID-19. The sequencing input was peripheral blood. V usage is TRBV25-1 and J usage is TRBJ2-4; 10 bases align to TRBD1. The DNA for the CDR3 is TGTGCCAGCAGTGAATATGGGACAGGGGAAGCCAAAAACATTCAGTACTTC. It translates to CASSEYGTGEAKNIQYF.